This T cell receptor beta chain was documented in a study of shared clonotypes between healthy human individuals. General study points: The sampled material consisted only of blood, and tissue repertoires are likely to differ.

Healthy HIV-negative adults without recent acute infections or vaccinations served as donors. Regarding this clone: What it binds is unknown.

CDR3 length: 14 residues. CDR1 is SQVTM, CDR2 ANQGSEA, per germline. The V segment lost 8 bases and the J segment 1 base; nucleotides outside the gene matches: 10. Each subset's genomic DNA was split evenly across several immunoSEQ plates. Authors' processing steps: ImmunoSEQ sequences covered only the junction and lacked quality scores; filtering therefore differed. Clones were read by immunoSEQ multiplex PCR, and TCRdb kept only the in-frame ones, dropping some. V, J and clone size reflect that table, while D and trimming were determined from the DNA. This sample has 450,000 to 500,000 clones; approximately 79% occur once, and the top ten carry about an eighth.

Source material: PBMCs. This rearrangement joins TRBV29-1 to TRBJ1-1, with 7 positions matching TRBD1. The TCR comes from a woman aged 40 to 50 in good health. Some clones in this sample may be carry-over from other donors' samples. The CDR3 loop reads CSYTRGAENTEAFF. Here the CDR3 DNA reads TGCAGCTACACCAGGGGGGCGGAGAACACTGAAGCTTTCTTT.